These 8 T cell receptor beta chains originate from one sample sequenced in a study of T cell repertoires in cytomegalovirus infection. TCRdb reprocessed the reads via MiXCR and lists one record per CDR3 protein. The table lists 50,000 to 60,000 distinct CDR3 sequences, about 19% of them singletons, with roughly 75% in the top ten. Their recognized antigens are unknown. The sample consisted of CD8+ T cells from cultured PBMCs, taken from culture after CMV antigen stimulation. All receptors come from a human donor in good health (CMV status not recorded). Some clones in this sample may be carry-over from other donors' samples.

There are a few counts of this clonotype. The rearrangement uses TRBV2 and TRBJ2-3, with D perhaps assigned TRBD1 or TRBD2 (5 bases each). Germline assignment: CDR1 SNHLY and CDR2 FYNNEI. Between the trimmed V and J ends, which lost 7 bases and 7 bases, there was a span of 12 bases. The CDR3 contains 12 residues. DNA of the CDR3: TGTGCCAGCACCACTAGGGGAAATACGCAGTATTTT. Encoded protein: CASTTRGNTQYF.

This sequence joins TRBV5-6 and TRBJ1-2, with D perhaps matching TRBD1 (6 bases). Germline assignment: CDR1 SGHDT and CDR2 YYEEEE. V lost 6 bases and J 2 bases, leaving 11 bases between the germline ends. This CDR3 comprises 13 residues. DNA for the CDR3: TGTGCCAGCACATTCACAGGGAACTATGGCTACACCTTC. It encodes CASTFTGNYGYTF.

V and J are TRBV7-2 and TRBJ2-7; TRBD1 agrees at 7 bases. This CDR3 comprises 16 residues. Trimming removed 6 bases from V and 0 bases from J; junction bases left unmatched: 11. The V gene's germline CDR1 is SGHTA and CDR2 FQGNSA. In DNA form, the CDR3 reads TGTGCCAGCAGGCCTTTGTCCGGGACAGACTCCTACGAGCAGTACTTC. This codes for CASRPLSGTDSYEQYF. Using reference TRBV7-2 and TRBJ2-7 for the parts outside the CDR3, the full variable domain is GAGVSQSPSNKVTEKGKDVELRCDPISGHTALYWYRQSLGQGLEFLIYFQGNSAPDKSGLPSDRFSAERTGGSVSTLTIQRTQQEDSAVYLCASRPLSGTDSYEQYFGPGTRLTVT.

The V and J genes are TRBV7-3 and TRBJ1-3, with D possibly being TRBD1 (5 bases). Germline loops: CDR1 SGHTA, CDR2 FQGTGA. V lost 3 bases to trimming and J lost 0 bases, with 12 bases between them. CDR3 length: 16 amino acids. CDR3 nucleotides: TGTGCCAGCAGCTTGTACGGGGCCTACTCTGGAAACACCATATATTTT. Translation: CASSLYGAYSGNTIYF.

This sequence joins TRBV7-9 and TRBJ1-4; D is unclear. CDR3 length equals 15 residues. Germline values: CDR1 SEHNR, CDR2 FQNEAQ (reference sequence). Trimming stripped 2 bases from V and 0 bases from J, with 7 bases between. The CDR3 DNA reads as TGTGCCAGCAGCTTAAACGCGGCAACTAATGAAAAACTGTTTTTT. Residues: CASSLNAATNEKLFF.

The genes are TRBV7-2 and TRBJ1-6; unclear D gene. CDR3 length equals 16 residues. The V end was cut by 2 bases, the J end by 2 bases, with 10 bases between. The germline gives CDR1 SGHTA, CDR2 FQGNSA. CDR3 protein: CASSLKRAAYNSPLHF. As DNA, the CDR3 is TGTGCCAGCAGCTTAAAAAGGGCAGCCTATAATTCACCCCTCCACTTT.

A few counts support this clonotype. The chain is built from TRBV7-8 and TRBJ1-2, with a tentative D call TRBD1 (6 bases). This CDR3 region has 17 residues. V was trimmed by 4 bases and J by 3 bases, leaving 21 bases between them. Germline V CDR1 and CDR2: SGHVS, FQNEAQ. Written as DNA, the CDR3 is TGTGCCAGCAGCTCACGCTTAGGGGACACGGATTACTATGGCTACACCTTC. Residues: CASSSRLGDTDYYGYTF. The full variable domain, rest sourced from reference TRBV7-8 and TRBJ1-2, is GAGVSQSPRYKVAKRGQDVALRCDPISGHVSLFWYQQALGQGPEFLTYFQNEAQLDKSGLPSDRFFAERPEGSVSTLKIQRTQQEDSAVYLCASSSRLGDTDYYGYTFGSGTRLTVV.

The chain uses TRBV4-1 and TRBJ1-2; no definite D call. With 0 bases removed from V and 8 bases from J, the gap between germline ends came to 13 bases. Germline lookup yields CDR1 MGHRA and CDR2 YSYEKL. This CDR3 has 14 residues. Here the CDR3 reads CASSQDYFQGGYTF. Here the CDR3 DNA reads TGCGCCAGCAGCCAAGATTATTTCCAAGGAGGCTACACCTTC.